Presented here are 16 T cell receptor beta chains from one specimen sequenced in a study of siplizumab effects on memory and regulatory T cells. Profiled with immunoSEQ multiplex PCR; TCRdb holds only in-frame clones, not every one. The repertoire consists of 100,000 or so clones, with roughly 92% occurring once and the leading ten covering around 0.6%. Sequenced material: Tregs sorted from blood. The source is a human donor in good health.

The chain carries TRBV5-5 and TRBJ2-1; 8 bases fit TRBD2. The germline V gene encodes CDR1 SGHKS and CDR2 YYEKEE (reference sequence). V shed 1 base, J shed 1 base, and the junction held 1 base outside the gene matches. This CDR3 contains 15 residues. The CDR3 spells CASSLSGRSYNEQFF. As DNA, the CDR3 is TGTGCCAGCAGCTTGAGCGGGAGATCCTACAATGAGCAGTTCTTC.

In the case of this clone: The same CDR3 is also encoded by other DNA sequences in this sample. The chain joins TRBV20-1 to TRBJ2-1, with D unclear. Trimming stripped 6 bases from V and 2 bases from J, with 2 bases between. This CDR3 region has 10 residues. Germline CDR1 is DFQATT and CDR2 is SNEGSKA (reference sequence). The CDR3 DNA sequence: TGCAGTGCCGCCTACAATGAGCAGTTCTTC. Residues: CSAAYNEQFF.

This clone came up once. V usage is TRBV6-5 and J usage is TRBJ2-1; 8 bases are a match to TRBD2. Trimming removed 4 bases from V and 8 bases from J; junction bases left unmatched: 7. The CDR3 runs to 14 residues. Germline V CDR1 and CDR2: MNHEY, SVGAGI. CDR3 nucleotide sequence: TGTGCCAGCAGTTCTAGGACTAGCTTGGATGAGCAGTTCTTC. It codes for CASSSRTSLDEQFF.

The chain uses TRBV5-1 and TRBJ1-1, with D unclear. Germline V CDR1 and CDR2: SGHRS, YFSETQ. The CDR3 loop spans 12 amino acids. The V gene lost 0 bases and the J gene lost 5 bases, with 5 bases spanning the gap. Written as DNA, the CDR3 is TGCGCCAGCAGCTTGGTAGGGACTGAAGCTTTCTTT. It encodes CASSLVGTEAFF.

V usage is TRBV6-1 and J usage is TRBJ2-3; D unclear. Trimming removed 6 bases at V and 0 bases at J, with 10 bases between. This CDR3 is 14 amino acids long. From germline, CDR1 is MNHNS and CDR2 SASEGT. CDR3: CASRTELSTDTQYF. In DNA form, the CDR3 reads TGTGCCAGCAGAACGGAGCTTAGCACAGATACGCAGTATTTT.

Only one count was recorded for this clone. The chain uses TRBV2 and TRBJ2-7; D is uncertain. Germline lookup yields CDR1 SNHLY and CDR2 FYNNEI. This CDR3 region has 12 residues. The V and J ends lost 7 bases and 1 base respectively, with 8 bases between them. The DNA for the CDR3 is TGTGCCAGCAACGGCGTTTCCTACGAGCAGTACTTC. Its protein product is CASNGVSYEQYF.

The chain combines TRBV5-1 with TRBJ2-2; D possibly corresponds to TRBD1 (5 bases). Trimming removed 5 bases from V and 6 bases from J, with 11 bases in between. This CDR3 has 13 amino acids. CDR1 SGHRS and CDR2 YFSETQ come from the germline V gene. Here the CDR3 reads CASRQVVAGELFF. The CDR3, as DNA: TGCGCCAGCAGACAGGTCGTCGCCGGGGAGCTGTTTTTT.

The CDR3 nucleotides read TGTGCTAGTGGTTCGGGAGTCAGCGATACGCAGTATTTT. This codes for CASGSGVSDTQYF. V and J are TRBV12-5 and TRBJ2-3; TRBD2 is a possible D gene (6 bases). The germline CDR1 and CDR2 sequences are LGHNT and FRNRAP. The CDR3 totals 13 residues. V shed 4 bases and J shed 6 bases, with 11 bases lying between them.

V usage is TRBV5-1 and J usage is TRBJ1-3; D uncertain. Germline CDR1 reads SGHRS; CDR2 reads YFSETQ. V lost 0 bases to trimming and J lost 3 bases, with 16 bases between them. The CDR3 is 17 residues long. Here the CDR3 DNA reads TGCGCCAGCAGCTTGGAGGCAGACCCTTTGGGTGGAAACACCATATATTTT. Its translation is CASSLEADPLGGNTIYF.

The chain employs TRBV5-1 and TRBJ1-5; possibly TRBD1 for D (6 bases). Germline V CDR1 and CDR2: SGHRS, YFSETQ. This CDR3 has 17 amino acids. V lost 0 bases and J lost 0, with 13 bases in between. The CDR3 DNA follows: TGCGCCAGCAGCTTGGTTCCAGGGGATTATAGCAATCAGCCCCAGCATTTT. It translates to CASSLVPGDYSNQPQHF. Looking up the rest from reference TRBV5-1 and TRBJ1-5 gives the full variable domain: KAGVTQTPRYLIKTRGQQVTLSCSPISGHRSVSWYQQTPGQGLQFLFEYFSETQRNKGNFPGRFSGRQFSNSRSEMNVSTLELGDSALYLCASSLVPGDYSNQPQHFGDGTRLSIL.

The gene calls are TRBV12-5 and TRBJ2-1; 7 bases fit TRBD2. Germline assignment: CDR1 LGHNT and CDR2 FRNRAP. V was pared by 6 bases and J by 9 bases, with 20 bases of the junction left unmatched. The CDR3 is 17 residues long. CDR3 amino acids: CASGRSFGTILNPEQFF. CDR3 DNA: TGTGCTAGTGGCCGTAGCTTCGGGACTATACTTAATCCTGAGCAGTTCTTC.

The J gene is TRBJ2-3, the V gene TRBV6-5; D could derive from TRBD1 or TRBD2 (5 bases each). Trimming removed 2 bases at V and 2 bases at J, with 8 bases between. Germline V gene sequence: CDR1 MNHEY, CDR2 SVGAGI. This CDR3 comprises 14 residues. The DNA for the CDR3 is TGTGCCAGCAGTTACCGGGACCACACAGATACGCAGTATTTT. It is translated as CASSYRDHTDTQYF.

J is TRBJ1-2 and V is TRBV6-5; no firm D call. The CDR3 has 15 amino acids. Germline V gene lookup returns CDR1 MNHEY and CDR2 SVGAGI. Deletions cut 7 bases from V and 3 bases from J, with 18 bases between. CDR3 loop: CASKYGGGQDYGYTF. The CDR3 DNA sequence: TGTGCCAGCAAGTACGGTGGAGGGCAAGACTATGGCTACACCTTC.

The rearrangement links TRBV27 to TRBJ1-3; D unresolved. This CDR3 is 15 amino acids long. V lost 0 bases and J 0 bases, leaving 6 bases between the germline ends. The germline CDR1 and CDR2 sequences are MNHEY and SMNVEV (reference sequence). The CDR3 sequence is CASSLSGFSGNTIYF. The CDR3 DNA sequence: TGTGCCAGCAGTTTATCCGGCTTCTCTGGAAACACCATATATTTT.

J is TRBJ1-2 and V is TRBV4-1; D is undetermined. CDR1 is MGHRA and CDR2 is YSYEKL in the germline V gene. V was pared by 3 bases and J by 7 bases, with 21 bases between. This CDR3 is 16 amino acids long. The DNA for the CDR3 is TGCGCCAGCAGCCAGCAGCAACGGGCCTCTATGAGTGGCTACACCTTC. The encoded protein is CASSQQQRASMSGYTF.

V gene TRBV27 combines with J gene TRBJ2-1; 14 positions match TRBD2. CDR1 MNHEY and CDR2 SMNVEV come from the germline V gene (reference sequence). The junction had 8 bases not matched to a gene; V was cut back by 6 bases and J by 7 bases. The CDR3 totals 16 residues. The CDR3 reads CASRTGTSGRRNEQFF. The CDR3 region has the DNA TGTGCCAGCAGAACGGGGACTAGCGGGAGAAGAAATGAGCAGTTCTTC.